This TCR beta chain was recovered during a study of shared clonotypes between healthy human individuals (dated by TCRdb to 2020 to 2021). As for the study more broadly: A few men and two women, aged 18 to 49 years, made up the cohort. For each donor, CD4 naive and CD4 memory were each given three plates, CD8 naive was given two plates, and CD8 memory was given one plate. The study deeply sequenced blood TCR repertoires of five healthy adults to estimate repertoire size and the extent of clonotype sharing between individuals. Libraries were prepared and TCR repertoires were sequenced by different laboratories using diverse techniques, in order to increase sequencing depth and limit assay-specific biases. Each donor's leukapheresis produced roughly between roughly 0.85 and 9.5 billion PBMCs.

Turning to this clone: Its cognate antigen has yet to be identified. The sample holds no much larger clone one base away, and base qualities are not on file.

The donors were healthy, HIV-negative adults with no recently reported acute infections or vaccinations. Every donor was a Caucasian adult residing in Nashville, Tennessee, USA. CD4+ T cells were enriched by magnetic negative selection; naive cells were then positively selected on CD45RA, and the negative fraction formed the memory subset. Blood was obtained by leukapheresis, after which PBMCs were separated by Ficoll-Histopaque density gradient centrifugation and cryopreserved in liquid nitrogen vapor phase. Analytical flow cytometry was used to check the purity and quantity of each magnetically sorted T cell population. Each sorted fraction had its genomic DNA isolated and then quantified by UV absorbance on a Nanodrop 2000c. The CDR3 holds 15 amino acids from the cysteine to the phenylalanine. Of all the DNA, just the CDR3 is kept, 45 bases in frame from base 1. Here V drops 5 bases and J drops 6 bases, and the junction holds 11 bases not matched to any gene. The germline V gene yields SGHTA for CDR1 and FQGNSA for CDR2.

What the study reported, not specific to this receptor: Estimated clonotype richness was generally larger for naive than for memory subsets. Based on pairwise subsampling, the degree of clonotype sharing among donors was expected to be affected by sequencing depth. Incomplete sequencing was indicated by rarefaction of sorted-subset datasets, despite the large sequencing depth. Higher generation probabilities were observed for clonotypes shared by all four sorted-subset donors than for non-shared clonotypes. The small number of donors limited the genetic and exposure-history diversity represented. Sampling was restricted to blood, and TCR repertoires in tissue are likely to differ from TCR repertoires in blood. Approximately 5% of naive CD4, 3.5% of naive CD8, about 2.1% of memory CD4, and 0.4% of memory CD8 clonotypes were shared across four donors.

TCR CDR3 regions were amplified from genomic DNA by multiplex PCR using the deep immunoSEQ assay. Extracted genomic DNA from each cell subset was spread evenly across all wells of several immunoSEQ 96-well plates, with each plate serving as a replicate. For sorted subsets, about 0.2 ug genomic DNA, equal to 25,000 to 35,000 T cell genomes, was loaded into each replicate PCR. Purified libraries were quantified with a Qubit 3.0 fluorometer, sized on a Bioanalyzer 2100, and re-quantified with the KAPA Library Quantification kit. Every immunoSEQ 96-well plate was sequenced on a separate single-read 150-cycle Illumina NextSeq 550 flow cell. The source study handled its data this way. The immunoSEQ output contained only junctional sequences without quality scores, so filtering could not match that applied to full-length reads. Sequences were annotated with PyIR, a Python wrapper for IgBLAST v1.9, using IMGT germline references to assign V/J genes and CDR3. Reads were filtered out if the reads had weak V/J assignments (E-value above 1e-6), no CDR3, stop codons, out-of-frame junctions, or ambiguous translated residues. V3J clonotypes were defined as sequences sharing an identical inferred V gene, J gene, and CDR3 amino acid sequence. The percentage overlap between two repertoires was calculated by dividing the number of shared unique clonotypes by the size of the smaller repertoire. RTK rarefaction, the Chao1 estimator, and Recon v2.1 estimates of unobserved clonotypes were used to assess repertoire richness. Generation probabilities for all TCRbeta clonotypes obtained by the gDNA method from a handful of donors were computed using OLGA. The immuneACCESS repertoire file appears here via TCRdb, limited to in-frame rearrangements. These files lack a portion of the clones; in checked studies, under half of the deficit traces to unresolved V genes, and the cause of the others is not known. The V and J calls and clone size come from that table; D and trimming were worked out from the DNA. Recorded for this sample are approximately 720,000 clones; around 72% of them occurred a single time. The biggest ten clones account for about 1.7% of the sample.

The specimen was memory CD4+ T cells sorted from blood. The label giving this sample's cell subset or site can be read as: CD45RA-negative fraction. The receptor's source is a woman under 40 in good health. This chain joins TRBV7-2 to TRBJ2-7, with 9 bases in between that match TRBD2. The CDR3 reads CASSPRIAGDTEQYF. Here is the DNA: TGTGCCAGCAGCCCCCGGATAGCGGGAGATACCGAGCAGTACTTC.